The 17 T cell receptor beta chains reported below all come from one sample, sequenced in a study of a mutant IDH1 vaccine in newly diagnosed glioma. Time point noted: baseline, week 1 (first vaccination visit). Treatment reported: pre-vaccination baseline after standard-of-care therapy. The method was immunoSEQ multiplex PCR; TCRdb's version includes in-frame clones alone and lacks a portion of them. The table includes roughly 71,000 clones, 80% to 90% detected once. The specimen comprised PBMCs, sampled from a glioma patient treated with radiotherapy, temozolomide or both. Every receptor here comes from a man younger than 45 with glioma.

This clone was counted only a few times. This rearrangement joins TRBV5-6 to TRBJ1-1; D unresolved. Trimming took 4 bases from V and 0 from J, leaving 7 bases between them. Looked up from germline, CDR1 is SGHDT and CDR2 is YYEEEE. There are 13 residues in the CDR3. This chain's CDR3 is CASSAGLNTEAFF. The CDR3 bases are TGTGCCAGCAGCGCTGGATTGAACACTGAAGCTTTCTTT.

Regarding this clone: A much larger clonotype is one base distant, so this may be a read error. CDR3 protein: CASSSGTKNTEAFF. Here the CDR3 DNA reads TGCGCCAGCAGCTCCGGGACAAAGAACACTGAAGCTTTCTTT. The V call is TRBV5-1, the J call TRBJ1-1, with a possible D match to TRBD1 (6 bases). In germline, CDR1 is SGHRS, CDR2 YFSETQ. Trimming took off 3 bases at V and 1 base at J, with 10 bases between the two ends. This CDR3 contains 14 residues. Using reference TRBV5-1 and TRBJ1-1 for the parts outside the CDR3, the full variable domain is KAGVTQTPRYLIKTRGQQVTLSCSPISGHRSVSWYQQTPGQGLQFLFEYFSETQRNKGNFPGRFSGRQFSNSRSEMNVSTLELGDSALYLCASSSGTKNTEAFFGQGTRLTVV.

This clone was detected only a few times. The chain uses TRBV6-1 and TRBJ2-3; no clear D. This CDR3 has 12 amino acids. Germline lookup yields CDR1 MNHNS and CDR2 SASEGT. The V end was cut by 1 base, the J end by 6 bases, with 5 bases between. CDR3 nucleotides: TGTGCCAGCAGTGAAGTGGGGGATACGCAGTATTTT. It yields the protein CASSEVGDTQYF.

V usage is TRBV5-1 and J usage is TRBJ1-6; 8 bases agree with TRBD1. The CDR3 has 18 amino acids. V was pared by 4 bases and J by 7 bases, with 16 bases of the junction left unmatched. Per the germline V gene, CDR1 is SGHRS and CDR2 is YFSETQ. CDR3 coding DNA: TGCGCCAGCAGCCCCGGGGGCCCCCGGGACAGGCGCAATTCACCCCTCCACTTT. It is translated as CASSPGGPRDRRNSPLHF.

The rearrangement links TRBV7-2 to TRBJ2-7; 7 bases agree with TRBD1. Germline V gives CDR1 SGHTA, CDR2 FQGNSA. The CDR3 extends over 15 amino acids. V was clipped by 6 bases and J by 3 bases; unmatched bases: 11. The CDR3 nucleotides are TGTGCCAGCAGTTCCAACTGGGACAGAGACTACGAGCAGTACTTC. Its protein product is CASSSNWDRDYEQYF.

The chain recombines TRBV25-1 with TRBJ1-5; 7 nucleotides agree with TRBD1. The J segment lost 4 bases and the V segment lost 5 bases, leaving 5 bases of the junction unmatched. CDR1 is MGHDK, CDR2 SYGVNS, per germline. This CDR3 comprises 14 residues. This CDR3 reads CASSQPGGNQPQHF. CDR3 coding DNA: TGTGCCAGCAGTCAGCCAGGGGGTAATCAGCCCCAGCATTTT.

The gene calls are TRBV18 and TRBJ2-1; TRBD2 might be the D (5 bases). V lost 6 bases, J lost 0 bases, and 12 bases lay in between. Germline CDR1 KGHSH, CDR2 LQKENI. This CDR3 comprises 15 residues. The CDR3 here is CASSLTGSSYNEQFF. CDR3 DNA sequence: TGTGCCAGCTCTCTGACGGGGAGCTCCTACAATGAGCAGTTCTTC.

V is TRBV9 and J is TRBJ2-5; D perhaps matches TRBD2 (6 bases). The V gene lost 0 bases and the J gene lost 2 bases, with 14 bases spanning the gap. Germline assignment: CDR1 SGDLS and CDR2 YYNGEE. The CDR3 contains 16 residues. The CDR3 region has the DNA TGTGCCAGCAGCGTAGGGCAAGCTGGGGGGCAAGAGACCCAGTACTTC. It yields the protein CASSVGQAGGQETQYF.

The chain carries TRBV5-4 and TRBJ1-3; D not certain. In germline, CDR1 is SGHNT, CDR2 YYREEE (reference sequence). V was cut by 1 base and J by 4 bases, with 12 bases left in between. This CDR3 has 15 amino acids. The CDR3 nucleotides are TGTGCCAGCAGCTTGTTTGCCAGCCTCGGAAACACCATATATTTT. Translating gives CASSLFASLGNTIYF.

V and J are TRBV18 and TRBJ1-4; 9 positions match TRBD1. V dropped 5 bases and J dropped 3; count of bases not matched to a gene: 7. CDR3 length: 16 residues. CDR1 is KGHSH, CDR2 LQKENI, per germline. CDR3 amino acids: CASSSDRGIANEKLFF. CDR3 bases: TGTGCCAGCTCATCAGACAGGGGGATAGCTAATGAAAAACTGTTTTTT.

This chain connects TRBV28 to TRBJ2-1; 11 bases align to TRBD1. The germline gives CDR1 MDHEN, CDR2 SYDVKM. Trimming cost V 7 bases and J 6 bases; bases outside gene matches: 8. The CDR3 loop spans 15 amino acids. This chain's CDR3 is CASIPGGQGGNEQFF. The CDR3, as DNA: TGTGCCAGCATTCCAGGGGGACAGGGGGGCAATGAGCAGTTCTTC.

The rearrangement joins TRBV7-8 to TRBJ2-5; D is undetermined. Trimming shortened V by 4 bases and J by 5 bases, and 17 bases separated the two germline ends. Germline V gene lookup returns CDR1 SGHVS and CDR2 FQNEAQ. This CDR3 region has 15 residues. CDR3 in DNA: TGTGCCAGCAGCTCGAGTCGGGTCTCACGGGAGACCCAGTACTTC. Its translation: CASSSSRVSRETQYF.

V and J are TRBV10-3 and TRBJ2-5, with a tentative D call TRBD1 (5 bases). The tail of the sequence fits TRBJ2-7 better, so the J call may be wrong. CDR3 length: 13 amino acids. Germline-derived CDR1 and CDR2 are ENHRY and SYGVKD. CDR3 sequence (DNA): TGTGCCATCAGTCAGACAGCGTACTACGAGCAGTACTTC. This gives the protein CAISQTAYYEQYF.

This rearrangement joins TRBV19 to TRBJ1-1; D possibly corresponds to TRBD1 (5 bases). Germline assignment: CDR1 LNHDA and CDR2 SQIVND (reference sequence). Trimming pared 6 bases from V and 4 bases from J, leaving 15 bases between. The CDR3 sequence is 14 residues long. The CDR3 DNA sequence: TGTGCCAGTAGCAAAACGGACATATTCACTGAAGCTTTCTTT. Its protein product is CASSKTDIFTEAFF.

The V call is TRBV10-3, the J call TRBJ2-3; the D is unclear. Trimming took 6 bases from V and 2 from J, leaving 9 bases between them. The CDR3 length is 13 residues. Germline V gene data show CDR1 as ENHRY and CDR2 as SYGVKD. CDR3 in DNA: TGTGCCATCAGCTTCGATCACACAGATACGCAGTATTTT. Residues: CAISFDHTDTQYF.

This chain links TRBV2 with TRBJ2-7; D is unresolved. From germline, CDR1 is SNHLY and CDR2 FYNNEI. V lost 5 bases and J lost 2, with 4 bases in between. The CDR3 consists of 11 residues. In DNA form, the CDR3 reads TGTGCCAGCAGTATAACCTACGAGCAGTACTTC. Translation gives CASSITYEQYF.

This sequence joins TRBV14 and TRBJ2-7; 8 positions agree with TRBD2. The CDR3 spans 18 residues. With V trimmed by 3 bases and J by 2 bases, 15 bases remained unmatched. Germline V gene data show CDR1 as SGHDN and CDR2 as FVKESK. The CDR3 sequence is CASSQLGSGAALTYEQYF. The CDR3 coding sequence is TGTGCCAGCAGCCAGCTTGGTAGCGGGGCGGCCCTGACCTACGAGCAGTACTTC.